Here is one T cell receptor beta chain with its context. The antigen is undetermined. TCRdb recomputed calls from the 5' RACE reads with MiXCR, one row per CDR3 protein. The sample includes some 180,000 distinct CDR3 sequences, around 20% of them seen just once. The sample is drawn from a study of T-cell memory formation after mild COVID-19. Study as a whole: TCR clusters were largely donor specific. Study-level results: CD4+ clones that contracted lay mainly in CM and EM; CD8+ ones lay in EMRA.

The specimen sequenced was PBMCs or a T cell subset sorted from them (not recorded which). This receptor was identified in a man younger than 35 who had mild COVID-19 (a few samples of this study predate the infection). Cell type and time point are not known.

The CDR3 nucleotides are TGTGCCAGCACCTTAGGGGCAGGGCATGGTGAAGCTTTCTTT. This encodes CASTLGAGHGEAFF. The V call is TRBV6-5, the J call TRBJ1-1; D might be TRBD1 (5 bases). CDR1 and CDR2 from the germline V gene are MNHEY and SVGAGI. Trimming removed 7 bases at V and 7 bases at J, with 19 bases between. The CDR3 has 14 amino acids.